The sequence of this TCR beta chain was determined in a study of CD8 T cells in Susac syndrome. V shed 1 base, J shed 5 bases, and the junction held 5 bases outside the gene matches. The CDR3 extends over 15 amino acids. Looked up from germline, CDR1 is GTSNPN and CDR2 is SVGIG (reference sequence). Reverse transcription of 0.5 to 1 ug RNA was performed with random hexamers. One entry per CDR3 protein, called by TCRdb with MiXCR from the immunoSEQ multiplex PCR reads. The top ten clones hold about 0.14% of a sample with some 190,000 distinct CDR3 sequences, 94% of them seen once. CD8+ and CD4+ T cells from blood underwent TCR beta sequencing, which was carried out in a high-throughput format. General observations from the study: Within Susac syndrome CD4+ T cell repertoires, clonal expansion was not evident.

This clonotype was seen just once. Its specificity is unknown. The V and J genes are TRBV30 and TRBJ2-5, with TRBD1 matching over 12 bases. This receptor was obtained from a human donor with Susac syndrome. The sequencing input was CD4+ T cells from PBMCs. CDR3 DNA sequence: TGTGCCTGGAGTGGGGACAGGGGGCGCGTGGAGACCCAGTACTTC. Translating gives CAWSGDRGRVETQYF.